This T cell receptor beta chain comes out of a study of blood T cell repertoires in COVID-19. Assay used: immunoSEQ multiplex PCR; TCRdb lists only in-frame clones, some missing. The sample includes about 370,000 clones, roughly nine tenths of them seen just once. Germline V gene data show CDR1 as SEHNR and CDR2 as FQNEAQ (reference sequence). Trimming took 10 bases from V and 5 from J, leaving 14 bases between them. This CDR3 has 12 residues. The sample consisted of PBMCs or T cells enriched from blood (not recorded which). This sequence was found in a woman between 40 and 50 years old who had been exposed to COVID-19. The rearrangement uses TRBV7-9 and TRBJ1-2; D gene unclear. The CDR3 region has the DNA TGTGCCACCCGGGAAGCGACATATGGCTACACCTTC. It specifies CATREATYGYTF.